The rows below give T cell receptor beta chains drawn from one sample of a study of radiation and T cells in renal cell carcinoma. Sequencing was performed with immunoSEQ multiplex PCR; in TCRdb, only in-frame clones are kept and a portion is missing. This table holds 150,000 to 180,000 clones, approximately 86% found once. This material consisted of blood, taken from a patient whose treatment included radiotherapy and nephrectomy. These receptors were taken from a woman in her fifties or sixties with renal cell carcinoma. The CDR3 runs from the conserved cysteine through the conserved F or W. D genes are given only for firm matches. Size is stated for part of the rows, as once, few or many counts, or as a class when the clone is expanded.

v_gene: TRBV7-2; d_gene: -; abundance: -; j_gene: TRBJ1-3; CDR3aa: CASSPNTGAAGNTIYF; CDR3nt: TGTGCCAGCAGCCCAAATACGGGGGCAGCTGGAAACACCATATATTTT
v_gene: TRBV21-1; d_gene: -; abundance: -; j_gene: TRBJ2-3; CDR3aa: CASSKERAMRSTDTQYF; CDR3nt: TGTGCCAGCAGCAAAGAAAGGGCGATGCGTAGCACAGATACGCAGTATTTT
v_gene: TRBV2; d_gene: -; abundance: once; j_gene: TRBJ1-5; CDR3aa: CASIRVRGGPQHF; CDR3nt: TGTGCCAGCATCCGGGTCAGGGGAGGGCCCCAGCATTTT
v_gene: TRBV6-1; d_gene: -; abundance: -; j_gene: TRBJ2-7; CDR3aa: CASSERTARGEQYF; CDR3nt: TGTGCCAGCAGTGAGAGGACAGCCCGGGGGGAGCAGTACTTC
v_gene: TRBV27; d_gene: TRBD2; abundance: -; j_gene: TRBJ2-3; CDR3aa: CASSLSTSGPDTQYF; CDR3nt: TGTGCCAGCAGTTTATCGACTAGCGGACCAGATACGCAGTATTTT
v_gene: TRBV30; d_gene: -; abundance: -; j_gene: TRBJ1-3; CDR3aa: CAWGTAGNTIYF; CDR3nt: TGTGCCTGGGGAACCGCTGGAAACACCATATATTTT
v_gene: TRBV18; d_gene: -; abundance: once; j_gene: TRBJ2-2; CDR3aa: CASSQRPAELFF; CDR3nt: TGTGCCAGCTCACAGCGACCAGCTGAGCTGTTTTTT
v_gene: TRBV4-3; d_gene: TRBD2; abundance: -; j_gene: TRBJ2-1; CDR3aa: CASSQEAGGYNEQFF; CDR3nt: TGCGCCAGCAGCCAAGAAGCGGGGGGGTACAATGAGCAGTTCTTC
v_gene: TRBV2; d_gene: -; abundance: -; j_gene: TRBJ2-1; CDR3aa: CASSGDIFEQFF; CDR3nt: TGTGCCAGCAGCGGGGACATCTTCGAGCAGTTCTTC
v_gene: TRBV4-3; d_gene: -; abundance: once; j_gene: TRBJ2-3; CDR3aa: CASSQAGPGSTDTQYF; CDR3nt: TGCGCCAGCAGCCAGGCCGGGCCGGGGAGCACAGATACGCAGTATTTT
v_gene: TRBV11-2; d_gene: TRBD1; abundance: -; j_gene: TRBJ1-1; CDR3aa: CASSFRTGGLSTEAFF; CDR3nt: TGTGCCAGCAGCTTCAGGACAGGGGGGCTGAGCACTGAAGCTTTCTTT